The rows below give T cell receptor beta chains drawn from one sample of a study of immune characterization of retroperitoneal liposarcoma. One entry per CDR3 protein results from TCRdb running MiXCR on the PCR reads. The table has about 10,000 distinct CDR3 sequences, 27% seen once. The sequencing sample was made of tumor tissue. The receptors shown here come from a female donor with retroperitoneal liposarcoma. The CDR3 runs from the conserved cysteine through the conserved F or W. Clone size is shown for a subset of rows, as once, few, many or a class of expanded clone.

clone_size	v_call	j_call	cdr3_aa
many	TRBV6-1	TRBJ2-2	CASSYSNTGELFF
-	TRBV5-5	TRBJ2-7	CASSFSSGAGYEQYF
-	TRBV27	TRBJ1-2	CASSPLRADGYTF
-	TRBV6-1	TRBJ1-1	CASSGDSGPFF
few	TRBV6-8	TRBJ2-2	CASSPSGTDLNTGELFF
-	TRBV6-1	TRBJ2-1	CASTNAGVQFF
-	TRBV11-2	TRBJ2-7	CASSLPRVTYEQYF
-	TRBV12-3/TRBV12-4	TRBJ2-3	CASSKGTSGGTDTQYF
many	TRBV7-9	TRBJ1-1	CASSPSRAGARGAFF
medium-sized	TRBV27	TRBJ2-3	CASSLYDIGGSSTDTQYF
-	TRBV6-8	TRBJ1-2	CASRVGPNYGYTF
-	TRBV6-1	TRBJ2-3	CASRLSDGGWTQYF
-	TRBV6-1	TRBJ2-3	CASTGLAGVGADTQYF
-	TRBV7-2	TRBJ2-4	CASSLAGAKNIQYF
medium-sized	TRBV7-2	TRBJ2-1	CASRRAYEQFF
-	TRBV6-1	TRBJ2-1	CASSRSGRNNEQFF
-	TRBV10-2	-	CASSESRSGGSRETQYF
medium-sized	TRBV11-1	TRBJ2-4	CASSFGTALLLRQYF
-	TRBV23-1	TRBJ2-1	CASSQSSTYSYNEQFF
-	TRBV6-5	TRBJ1-5	CASSYGPLTYLNSNQPQHF
-	TRBV6-5	TRBJ1-2	CASSYSIVSSRNYGYTF
medium-sized	TRBV11-3	-	CASSLQGADYEQYF
few	TRBV6-6	-	CASSYSGPLDEQYF
few	TRBV6-5	TRBJ2-2	CASRTRGISSTGELFF
-	TRBV10-1	TRBJ2-3	CASSVRRSTDTQYF
-	TRBV11-2	TRBJ2-1	CASSLLSGGSNEQFF
-	TRBV6-6	-	CASSGSIAGGTREQYF
-	TRBV6-1	-	CASSFNDRQISYEQYF
-	TRBV10-3	TRBJ2-2	CAISVSGGNTGELFF
-	TRBV6-1	TRBJ1-2	CASSEVQGEVGYTF
few	TRBV28	TRBJ2-7	CASSFSLISPDSTNEQYF
medium-sized	TRBV6-1	TRBJ2-3	CASSEGSNRRIFTDTQYF
medium-sized	TRBV6-6	TRBJ2-1	CASSYRRTGAPQFF
-	TRBV12-5	TRBJ2-3	CASALSVKAGEADTQYF
-	TRBV6-1	TRBJ1-5	CASSERGNQPQHF
many	TRBV7-2	TRBJ2-1	CASSLGTSGGNEQFF
-	TRBV27	TRBJ2-4	CASSLYSGLAKNIQYF
-	TRBV27	TRBJ1-2	CASSFEDPGVYGYTF
medium-sized	TRBV6-1	TRBJ2-3	CASSEGWGFGTDTQYF
medium-sized	TRBV7-2	-	CASSLKPSGTHEQYF
-	TRBV6-1	-	CASLWTGGMEQYF
once	TRBV7-2	-	CASSLAETQFF
many	TRBV7-2	-	CASSPLGQGAGPYYNEQYF
-	TRBV11-2	-	CASSFLIRSSTPSSYEQYF
medium-sized	TRBV6-1	TRBJ2-5	CASSYNQETQYF
medium-sized	TRBV11-3	TRBJ2-7	CASSPLGGGYEQYF
medium-sized	TRBV6-1	TRBJ1-2	CASSPITGTGSYGYTF
medium-sized	TRBV7-8	TRBJ2-3	CASSFDYAADTQYF
-	TRBV11-2	TRBJ2-1	CASRAPGRNSYEQFF
-	TRBV6-1	TRBJ2-1	CASSEFLGWAGGAKNIQFF
few	TRBV4-1	-	CASSEDRTYEQYF
-	TRBV4-3	TRBJ1-4	CASSQEPTTNEKLFF